The 25 T cell receptor beta chains presented below share a single source sample, sequenced in a study of PD-1 blockade in classical Hodgkin lymphoma. This table comes from immunoSEQ multiplex PCR, and its TCRdb copy is limited to in-frame clones, with some not included. The sample consists of tens of thousands of clones, nearly 95% of them appearing once. Time point indicated: newly diagnosed, previously untreated cHL patient sample. The material sequenced was peripheral blood mononuclear cells (PBMCs). The receptor source for this set is a human donor with classical Hodgkin lymphoma.

The rearrangement joins TRBV28 to TRBJ1-5; TRBD1 matches at 9 bases. CDR3 length: 16 residues. Losses at the gene ends were 5 bases for V and 2 bases for J; bases not matched to a gene: 7. Germline CDR1 reads MDHEN; CDR2 reads SYDVKM. CDR3 coding DNA: TGTGCCAGCAGTACATGGACAGGGGCGGGCAATCAGCCCCAGCATTTT. Translation gives CASSTWTGAGNQPQHF.

The rearrangement joins TRBV30 to TRBJ2-7, with 8 bases that match TRBD2. The CDR3 length is 15 residues. The V segment lost 0 bases and the J segment 3 bases; nucleotides outside the gene matches: 7. CDR1 and CDR2 (germline): GTSNPN, SVGIG (reference sequence). The CDR3 nucleotides read TGTGCCTGGAGTGTCTCGTCGGCGGGAGGCTACGAGCAGTACTTC. Protein: CAWSVSSAGGYEQYF.

The rearrangement uses TRBV9 and TRBJ1-3; 7 nucleotides align to TRBD1. Germline V CDR1 and CDR2: SGDLS, YYNGEE. V lost 2 bases to trimming and J lost 4 bases; unmatched junction nucleotides: 3. There are 14 residues in the CDR3. The CDR3 DNA reads as TGTGCCAGCAGCGTCACAGGGGCAGGAAACACCATATATTTT. Encoded protein: CASSVTGAGNTIYF.

In DNA form, the CDR3 reads TGTGCCAGCAGTTTAATAGGGGGCACCTATAATTCACCCCTCCACTTT. This codes for CASSLIGGTYNSPLHF. This chain uses TRBV27 with TRBJ1-6, with 7 bases matching TRBD1. The length of the CDR3 is 16 residues. J gave up 2 bases and V 2 bases, and 3 bases lay outside the gene matches. CDR1 MNHEY and CDR2 SMNVEV come from the germline V gene (reference sequence).

The chain has TRBV19 and TRBJ1-1; D is ambiguous. V lost 5 bases and J 1 base, leaving 17 bases between the germline ends. This CDR3 is built from 16 residues. Germline V CDR1 and CDR2: LNHDA, SQIVND (reference sequence). The CDR3 loop is CASSSPGIVANTEAFF. Written as DNA, the CDR3 is TGTGCCAGTAGTTCCCCCGGAATAGTAGCGAACACTGAAGCTTTCTTT.

The chain couples TRBV28 to TRBJ1-5; TRBD1 aligns across 9 bases. V was clipped by 6 bases and J by 7 bases; unmatched bases: 7. The germline gives CDR1 MDHEN, CDR2 SYDVKM. The CDR3 has 14 residues. CDR3 region: CASSPDRGEQPQHF. The CDR3 nucleotides read TGTGCCAGCAGCCCGGACAGGGGAGAACAGCCCCAGCATTTT.

V usage is TRBV5-1 and J usage is TRBJ2-6; TRBD2 is a possible D gene (7 bases). CDR3 length: 19 amino acids. V shed 4 bases and J shed 0 bases, with 20 bases lying between them. Germline V lookup: CDR1 SGHRS, CDR2 YFSETQ. The CDR3 sequence: CASSRLLAGANSGANVLTF. For the CDR3, the DNA is TGCGCCAGCAGCCGGCTCCTGGCGGGGGCCAACTCTGGGGCCAACGTCCTGACTTTC.

The rearrangement uses TRBV27 and TRBJ2-1, with D perhaps assigned TRBD1 or TRBD2 (5 bases each). Germline V gene lookup returns CDR1 MNHEY and CDR2 SMNVEV (reference sequence). The V gene lost 8 bases and the J gene lost 15 bases, with 17 bases spanning the gap. CDR3 length: 11 amino acids. CDR3 DNA sequence: TGTGCCAGCCAGACGGGGCGTCGTTCGTTCTTC. This codes for CASQTGRRSFF.

The chain joins TRBV28 to TRBJ1-1, with TRBD1 as a possible D gene (6 bases). Trimming shortened V by 6 bases and J by 1 base, and 12 bases separated the two germline ends. The V gene's germline CDR1 is MDHEN and CDR2 SYDVKM. The CDR3 sequence is 14 residues long. CDR3 in amino acids: CASSLTGTNTEAFF. The DNA for the CDR3 is TGTGCCAGCAGCCTGACAGGAACGAACACTGAAGCTTTCTTT.

The chain combines TRBV7-3 with TRBJ2-7; D possibly corresponds to TRBD1 (5 bases). The CDR3 is made up of 12 amino acids. Germline V gene data show CDR1 as SGHTA and CDR2 as FQGTGA. V was trimmed by 4 bases and J by 7 bases, leaving 11 bases between them. This CDR3 is CASSSDSIEQYF. The CDR3 nucleotides are TGTGCCAGCAGCTCCGACAGCATTGAGCAGTACTTC. The variable domain in full, with the rest retrieved from reference TRBV7-3 and TRBJ2-7, is GAGVSQTPSNKVTEKGKYVELRCDPISGHTALYWYRQSLGQGPEFLIYFQGTGAADDSGLPNDRFFAVRPEGSVSTLKIQRTERGDSAVYLCASSSDSIEQYFGPGTRLTVT.

The chain combines TRBV19 with TRBJ1-5; 8 positions match TRBD1. Germline V lookup: CDR1 LNHDA, CDR2 SQIVND (reference sequence). J gave up 3 bases and V 7 bases, and 8 bases lay outside the gene matches. This CDR3 spans 15 amino acids. Here the CDR3 DNA reads TGTGCCAGTACCCCAGACAGGGGCACCAATCAGCCCCAGCATTTT. Translating gives CASTPDRGTNQPQHF.

The V and J genes are TRBV5-1 and TRBJ1-4; TRBD1 agrees at 7 bases. CDR1 is SGHRS, CDR2 YFSETQ, per germline. Germline trimming cut 2 bases from V and 7 bases from J; bases unmatched to any gene: 11. This CDR3 contains 16 residues. The CDR3: CASSLTGVNSGEKLFF. The CDR3 DNA sequence: TGCGCCAGCAGCTTAACAGGGGTGAATAGCGGTGAAAAACTGTTTTTT.

The V call is TRBV7-9, the J call TRBJ1-1, with D possibly being TRBD1 (5 bases). Germline lookup yields CDR1 SEHNR and CDR2 FQNEAQ (reference sequence). V dropped 1 base and J dropped 1 base, with 13 bases sitting between them. The CDR3 sequence is 16 residues long. The chain's CDR3 is CASSLDIVGRNTEAFF. DNA of the CDR3: TGTGCCAGCAGCTTAGACATTGTGGGGCGGAACACTGAAGCTTTCTTT.

V and J are TRBV4-2 and TRBJ2-1; D possibly corresponds to TRBD2 (6 bases). Deletions cut 0 bases from V and 4 bases from J, with 16 bases between. Germline CDR1 reads LGHNA; CDR2 reads YNFKEQ. CDR3 length equals 17 residues. CDR3 sequence: CASSQDPQRGGYNEQFF. The DNA for the CDR3 is TGTGCCAGCAGCCAAGATCCCCAGCGTGGGGGGTACAATGAGCAGTTCTTC.

The rearrangement uses TRBV28 and TRBJ2-2, with unresolved D. The CDR3 runs to 14 residues. CDR1 is MDHEN and CDR2 is SYDVKM in the germline V gene. Trimming cost V 8 bases and J 8 bases, with 18 bases left between them. CDR3 sequence: CASHRSGSTGELFF. CDR3 DNA sequence: TGTGCCAGCCACCGGTCCGGGTCAACGGGGGAGCTGTTTTTT.

The chain carries TRBV7-9 and TRBJ2-5, with D uncertain. The V gene's germline CDR1 is SEHNR and CDR2 FQNEAQ (reference sequence). This CDR3 has 15 amino acids. V was cut by 1 base and J by 0 bases, with 9 bases left in between. The DNA for the CDR3 is TGTGCCAGCAGCTTAGACAGCGACTACCAAGAGACCCAGTACTTC. Translation: CASSLDSDYQETQYF.

The rearrangement links TRBV11-3 to TRBJ1-5, with D perhaps TRBD1 (5 bases). V lost 3 bases, J lost 8 bases, and 8 bases lay in between. Germline V gives CDR1 SGHNT, CDR2 YENEEA. This CDR3 region has 12 residues. The CDR3 DNA sequence: TGTGCCAGCAGCTTGGGGGGGGAGCCCCAGCATTTT. Translation gives CASSLGGEPQHF.

The chain is built from TRBV7-6 and TRBJ1-1; 7 bases are a match to TRBD1. Germline CDR1 SGHVS, CDR2 FNYEAQ. The CDR3 spans 14 residues. The J segment lost 1 base and the V segment lost 5 bases, leaving 4 bases of the junction unmatched. For the CDR3, the DNA is TGTGCCAGCAGCCAGAGACAGGGGAACACTGAAGCTTTCTTT. Its translation is CASSQRQGNTEAFF.

The rearrangement joins TRBV5-6 to TRBJ2-3, with D perhaps matching TRBD1 or TRBD2 (5 bases each). Trimming shortened V by 0 bases and J by 8 bases, and 25 bases separated the two germline ends. The CDR3 length is 18 residues. The V gene's germline CDR1 is SGHDT and CDR2 YYEEEE. In DNA, the CDR3 is TGTGCCAGCAGCTTGGAGAGGGTAATGGCGGATCATCAGGGTACGCAGTATTTT. Translated: CASSLERVMADHQGTQYF.

This clone was observed a handful of times. V usage is TRBV9 and J usage is TRBJ2-5; D remains ambiguous. V was cut by 4 bases and J by 5 bases, with 9 bases left in between. The CDR3 sequence is 12 residues long. Germline V gene lookup returns CDR1 SGDLS and CDR2 YYNGEE. Here the CDR3 DNA reads TGTGCCAGCAGCTCCTTAGGGGAGACCCAGTACTTC. Encoded protein: CASSSLGETQYF.

The chain employs TRBV7-9 and TRBJ2-7; perhaps TRBD2 as D (6 bases). Per the germline V gene, CDR1 is SEHNR and CDR2 is FQNEAQ (reference sequence). There are 14 residues in the CDR3. Trimming removed 5 bases at V and 7 bases at J, with 18 bases between. The CDR3 sequence is CASSQSGGAGEQYF. The CDR3 coding sequence is TGTGCCAGCAGCCAAAGCGGAGGGGCCGGGGAGCAGTACTTC.

This rearrangement joins TRBV28 to TRBJ2-5; D remains ambiguous. In germline, CDR1 is MDHEN, CDR2 SYDVKM. The CDR3 is 13 amino acids. Trimming removed 6 bases at V and 5 bases at J, with 13 bases between. CDR3 amino acids: CASSRHSGETQYF. Here the CDR3 DNA reads TGTGCCAGCAGCCGCCACTCTGGGGAGACCCAGTACTTC.

This rearrangement joins TRBV19 to TRBJ1-3, with D tentatively TRBD1 (5 bases). Per germline, CDR1 LNHDA and CDR2 SQIVND (reference sequence). The CDR3 extends over 13 amino acids. V was trimmed by 11 bases and J by 4 bases, leaving 15 bases between them. CDR3 loop: CAASREHGNTIYF. The DNA for the CDR3 is TGTGCCGCGAGCAGGGAGCACGGAAACACCATATATTTT. The full variable domain, its missing parts supplied by reference TRBV19 and TRBJ1-3, is DGGITQSPKYLFRKEGQNVTLSCEQNLNHDAMYWYRQDPGQGLRLIYYSQIVNDFQKGDIAEGYSVSREKKESFPLTVTSAQKNPTAFYLCAASREHGNTIYFGEGSWLTVV.

The chain is built from TRBV6-5 and TRBJ2-7; D is unclear. Germline loops: CDR1 MNHEY, CDR2 SVGAGI. The CDR3 length is 15 residues. V shed 6 bases and J shed 0 bases, with 15 bases lying between them. The CDR3, as DNA: TGTGCCAGCAGCGTAGGACCCTCCTACTCCTACGAGCAGTACTTC. It specifies CASSVGPSYSYEQYF.

The chain links TRBV6-1 to TRBJ2-1, with 8 bases matching TRBD2. The J segment lost 10 bases and the V segment lost 4 bases, leaving 9 bases of the junction unmatched. The CDR3 has 14 residues. Germline values: CDR1 MNHNS, CDR2 SASEGT. CDR3 in amino acids: CASSVTGTRKEQFF. As DNA, the CDR3 is TGTGCCAGCAGTGTTACCGGGACTAGAAAAGAGCAGTTCTTC.